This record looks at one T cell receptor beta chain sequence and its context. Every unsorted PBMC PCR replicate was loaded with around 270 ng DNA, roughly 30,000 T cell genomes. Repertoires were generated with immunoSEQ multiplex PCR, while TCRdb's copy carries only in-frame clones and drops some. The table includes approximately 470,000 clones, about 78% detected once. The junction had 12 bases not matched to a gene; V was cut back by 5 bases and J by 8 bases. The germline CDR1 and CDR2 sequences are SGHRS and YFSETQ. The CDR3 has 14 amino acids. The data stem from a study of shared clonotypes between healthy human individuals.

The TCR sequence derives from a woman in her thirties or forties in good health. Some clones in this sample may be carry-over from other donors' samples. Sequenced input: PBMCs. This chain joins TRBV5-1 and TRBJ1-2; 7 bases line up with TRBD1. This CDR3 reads CASSLTGAQGGYTF. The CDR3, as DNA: TGCGCCAGCAGTCTTACAGGGGCGCAGGGAGGCTACACCTTC.